This T cell receptor (beta chain) was found in a study of early T cells in non-severe SARS-CoV-2 infection. Unique molecular identifier tags were affixed to discrete cDNA molecules. Each CDR3 protein gets one entry after TCRdb re-called the 5' RACE reads with MiXCR. The sample contains tens of thousands of distinct CDR3 sequences, roughly 9% of which appear only once. This clonotype was seen a few times. The clonotype was recovered from an adult who was a healthcare worker with PCR-confirmed SARS-CoV-2 infection or an uninfected control (not recorded which). Here the sequenced sample was whole blood, taken at baseline.

The CDR3 loop is CASSSQGRNEQYF. The CDR3 DNA follows: TGTGCCAGCAGCTCCCAAGGGAGGAACGAGCAGTACTTC. This chain links TRBV9 with TRBJ2-7; D is possibly TRBD2 (6 bases). CDR1 is SGDLS, CDR2 YYNGEE, per germline. CDR3 length: 13 residues. The ends were cut back, 4 bases at V and 5 bases at J, with 13 bases in the middle.